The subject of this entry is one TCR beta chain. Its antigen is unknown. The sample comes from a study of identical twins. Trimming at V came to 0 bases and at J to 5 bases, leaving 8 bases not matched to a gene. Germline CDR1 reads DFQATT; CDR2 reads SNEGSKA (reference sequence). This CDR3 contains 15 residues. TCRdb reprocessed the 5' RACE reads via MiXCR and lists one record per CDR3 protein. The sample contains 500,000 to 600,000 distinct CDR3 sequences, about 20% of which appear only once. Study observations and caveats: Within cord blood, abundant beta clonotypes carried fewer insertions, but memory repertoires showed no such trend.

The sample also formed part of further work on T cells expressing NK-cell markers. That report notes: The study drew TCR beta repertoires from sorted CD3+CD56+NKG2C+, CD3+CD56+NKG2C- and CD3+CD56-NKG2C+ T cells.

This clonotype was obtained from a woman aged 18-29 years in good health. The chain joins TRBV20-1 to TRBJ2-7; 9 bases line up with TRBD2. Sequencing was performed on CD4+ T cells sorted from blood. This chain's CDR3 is CSAREVSSGKDEQYF. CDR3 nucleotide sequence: TGCAGTGCTAGAGAAGTGTCTAGCGGGAAGGACGAGCAGTACTTC.